The rows below give T cell receptor beta chains drawn from one sample of a study of blood T cell repertoires in COVID-19. The table came from immunoSEQ multiplex PCR; TCRdb's copy has only in-frame clones and leaves some out. The sample lists 140,000 to 150,000 clones; 81% were seen once. Sample: peripheral blood. The origin of the receptors is a human donor with acute or convalescent COVID-19. The donor label of this sample is uncertain. Each CDR3 is given with its conserved first and last residue. Fields, in order: D gene, clone size, J gene, V gene, CDR3 protein, CDR3 DNA. A D gene is named only where the DNA matches it firmly. Part of the rows lack a size; the others show once, few, many or a class for expanded clones.

D: NA
size: NA
J: TRBJ2-5
V: TRBV30
CDR3: CAWSEGVQYF
DNA: TGTGCCTGGAGTGAGGGGGTCCAGTACTTC

D: NA
size: once
J: TRBJ2-1
V: TRBV24-1
CDR3: CATSDLGPSYNEQFF
DNA: TGTGCCACCAGTGATTTGGGGCCCAGTTACAATGAGCAGTTCTTC

D: TRBD1
size: few
J: TRBJ1-2
V: TRBV5-1
CDR3: CASSLEQGANYGYTF
DNA: TGCGCCAGCAGCTTGGAACAGGGGGCCAACTATGGCTACACCTTC

D: NA
size: NA
J: TRBJ1-5
V: TRBV6-5
CDR3: CASSYGIGEDQPQHF
DNA: TGTGCCAGCAGTTACGGAATCGGGGAGGATCAGCCCCAGCATTTT

D: NA
size: NA
J: TRBJ1-1
V: TRBV5-1
CDR3: CASSSILRGSTEAFF
DNA: TGCGCCAGCAGCTCAATACTCCGGGGGAGCACTGAAGCTTTCTTT

D: NA
size: NA
J: TRBJ1-5
V: TRBV2
CDR3: CASSALTAFNQPQHF
DNA: TGTGCCAGCAGTGCCCTGACAGCGTTCAATCAGCCCCAGCATTTT

D: NA
size: NA
J: TRBJ1-4
V: TRBV25-1
CDR3: CATSRGFTNEKLFF
DNA: TGTGCCACCTCCAGGGGTTTCACTAATGAAAAACTGTTTTTT

D: TRBD1
size: NA
J: TRBJ1-6
V: TRBV7-2
CDR3: CASSSEGQQNSPLHF
DNA: TGTGCCAGCAGTTCAGAGGGACAGCAAAATTCACCCCTCCACTTT

D: NA
size: NA
J: TRBJ2-7
V: TRBV14
CDR3: CASSSTGYYEQYF
DNA: TGTGCCAGCAGTTCGACAGGCTACTACGAGCAGTACTTC

D: TRBD1
size: NA
J: TRBJ1-1
V: TRBV19
CDR3: CASSFGGTGAGTEAFF
DNA: TGTGCCAGTAGTTTCGGGGGGACAGGGGCGGGCACTGAAGCTTTCTTT

D: NA
size: NA
J: TRBJ1-5
V: TRBV30
CDR3: CAWTVQGGNQPQHF
DNA: TGTGCCTGGACCGTACAGGGAGGCAATCAGCCCCAGCATTTT

D: TRBD1
size: NA
J: TRBJ1-2
V: TRBV11-2
CDR3: CASSFPGQIYGYTF
DNA: TGTGCCAGCAGCTTCCCGGGACAGATCTATGGCTACACCTTC

D: NA
size: NA
J: TRBJ2-1
V: TRBV11-2
CDR3: CASSFQGQLRGSYNEQFF
DNA: TGTGCCAGCAGCTTTCAGGGCCAGCTAAGAGGCTCCTACAATGAGCAGTTCTTC

D: NA
size: NA
J: TRBJ2-3
V: TRBV23-1
CDR3: CASSLSRQSPTDTQYF
DNA: TGCGCCAGCAGTCTCTCCAGACAGTCCCCCACAGATACGCAGTATTTT

D: NA
size: once
J: TRBJ2-3
V: TRBV19
CDR3: CASSALDTQYF
DNA: TGTGCCAGTAGTGCGTTAGATACGCAGTATTTT

D: TRBD1
size: NA
J: TRBJ1-3
V: TRBV7-2
CDR3: CASSPGQLIGNTIYF
DNA: TGTGCCAGCAGCCCGGGACAGTTGATTGGAAACACCATATATTTT

D: NA
size: NA
J: TRBJ1-1
V: TRBV7-9
CDR3: CASSLYTEAFF
DNA: TGTGCCAGCAGCCTATACACTGAAGCTTTCTTT

D: NA
size: NA
J: TRBJ1-3
V: TRBV27
CDR3: CASSRGGSGNTIYF
DNA: TGTGCCAGCAGCCGGGGAGGAAGTGGAAACACCATATATTTT

D: TRBD2
size: NA
J: TRBJ2-3
V: TRBV2
CDR3: CASKGAGGRADTQYF
DNA: TGTGCCAGCAAGGGAGCGGGGGGGCGGGCAGATACGCAGTATTTT

D: NA
size: NA
J: TRBJ2-5
V: TRBV7-8
CDR3: CASSQGSLAAGAQETQYF
DNA: TGTGCCAGCAGCCAAGGGTCCCTAGCTGCGGGGGCCCAAGAGACCCAGTACTTC

D: NA
size: NA
J: TRBJ1-1
V: TRBV25-1
CDR3: CASSGGTAGGAFF
DNA: TGTGCCAGCAGTGGAGGGACTGCCGGGGGGGCTTTCTTT

D: NA
size: few
J: TRBJ2-1
V: TRBV19
CDR3: CASSIGGTEQFF
DNA: TGTGCCAGTAGTATTGGGGGGACTGAGCAGTTCTTC

D: NA
size: many
J: TRBJ1-2
V: TRBV18
CDR3: CASSPGAGADYGYTF
DNA: TGTGCCAGCTCACCAGGGGCAGGGGCGGACTATGGCTACACCTTC

D: NA
size: NA
J: TRBJ2-3
V: TRBV19
CDR3: CASSMQQGMDTQYF
DNA: TGTGCCAGTAGTATGCAACAGGGAATGGATACGCAGTATTTT

D: NA
size: once
J: TRBJ1-2
V: TRBV24-1
CDR3: CATSDARGLNYGYTF
DNA: TGTGCCACCAGTGATGCCAGGGGCCTTAACTATGGCTACACCTTC

D: TRBD2
size: NA
J: TRBJ2-1
V: TRBV14
CDR3: CASSQDWGLANEQFF
DNA: TGTGCCAGCAGCCAAGATTGGGGACTAGCCAATGAGCAGTTCTTC

D: TRBD2
size: NA
J: TRBJ2-1
V: TRBV11-3
CDR3: CASSLEAGGLGNEQFF
DNA: TGTGCCAGCAGCTTAGAAGCGGGGGGGCTAGGTAATGAGCAGTTCTTC

D: TRBD2
size: once
J: TRBJ2-1
V: TRBV7-6
CDR3: CASSFGLAGGLSSYNEQFF
DNA: TGTGCCAGCAGCTTCGGACTAGCGGGGGGTCTGAGCTCCTACAATGAGCAGTTCTTC

D: TRBD1
size: NA
J: TRBJ2-2
V: TRBV9
CDR3: CASSDGQGRTGELFF
DNA: TGTGCCAGCAGCGACGGACAGGGGAGGACCGGGGAGCTGTTTTTT

D: NA
size: NA
J: TRBJ2-4
V: TRBV18
CDR3: CASSPPQTGSKNIQYF
DNA: TGTGCCAGCTCACCACCTCAGACAGGTTCCAAAAACATTCAGTACTTC

D: NA
size: NA
J: TRBJ1-1
V: TRBV27
CDR3: CASSLSRDTEAFF
DNA: TGTGCCAGCAGTTTATCGAGGGACACTGAAGCTTTCTTT

D: NA
size: NA
J: TRBJ2-2
V: TRBV18
CDR3: CASSPSPGGRTGELFF
DNA: TGTGCCAGCTCACCCTCGCCCGGGGGGCGCACCGGGGAGCTGTTTTTT

D: TRBD2
size: NA
J: TRBJ2-1
V: TRBV5-1
CDR3: CASSFTVRTSGEKQFF
DNA: TGCGCCAGCAGCTTTACCGTTCGCACTAGCGGGGAAAAGCAGTTCTTC

D: TRBD2
size: NA
J: TRBJ2-7
V: TRBV19
CDR3: CASSPRIAGEQYF
DNA: TGTGCCAGTAGCCCCCGGATAGCGGGCGAGCAGTACTTC

D: NA
size: few
J: TRBJ2-3
V: TRBV24-1
CDR3: CATSDLREADTQYF
DNA: TGTGCCACCAGTGATTTGCGAGAGGCAGATACGCAGTATTTT

D: TRBD1
size: NA
J: TRBJ2-2
V: TRBV27
CDR3: CASSTGTGRTGELFF
DNA: TGTGCCAGCAGTACTGGGACAGGGAGGACCGGGGAGCTGTTTTTT

D: NA
size: NA
J: TRBJ1-2
V: TRBV11-1
CDR3: CASSLGTEAYGYTF
DNA: TGTGCCAGCAGCTTAGGGACAGAAGCGTATGGCTACACCTTC

D: NA
size: NA
J: TRBJ2-3
V: TRBV7-9
CDR3: CASSLDGADTQYF
DNA: TGTGCCAGCAGCTTAGATGGAGCAGATACGCAGTATTTT

D: NA
size: NA
J: TRBJ1-1
V: TRBV30
CDR3: CAWRKGVRTEAFF
DNA: TGTGCCTGGAGGAAAGGGGTCAGGACTGAAGCTTTCTTT

D: NA
size: NA
J: TRBJ1-2
V: TRBV19
CDR3: CASTRRAGLNYGYTF
DNA: TGTGCCAGTACTCGTCGGGCAGGGCTTAACTATGGCTACACCTTC

D: NA
size: NA
J: TRBJ1-4
V: TRBV27
CDR3: CASSPRDGLNEKLFF
DNA: TGTGCCAGCAGTCCCAGGGATGGATTAAATGAAAAACTGTTTTTT

D: NA
size: NA
J: TRBJ1-6
V: TRBV4-1
CDR3: CASSGGPRRSNSPLHF
DNA: TGCGCCAGCAGCGGGGGCCCAAGGCGGTCAAATTCACCCCTCCACTTT

D: TRBD1
size: NA
J: TRBJ1-5
V: TRBV5-4
CDR3: CASSPDRGRNQPQHF
DNA: TGTGCCAGCAGCCCGGACAGGGGGCGCAATCAGCCCCAGCATTTT

D: NA
size: NA
J: TRBJ1-2
V: TRBV11-2
CDR3: CASSISRGDGYTF
DNA: TGTGCCAGCAGCATATCCAGGGGTGACGGCTACACCTTC

D: TRBD1
size: NA
J: TRBJ1-2
V: TRBV20-1
CDR3: CSASRTGIHGYTF
DNA: TGCAGTGCTAGTCGGACAGGGATACATGGCTACACCTTC

D: NA
size: once
J: TRBJ1-4
V: TRBV10-3
CDR3: CAISGGQISEKLFF
DNA: TGTGCCATCAGTGGGGGACAAATTAGTGAAAAACTGTTTTTT

D: TRBD1
size: NA
J: TRBJ2-1
V: TRBV11-3
CDR3: CASSLAGGNEQFF
DNA: TGTGCCAGCAGCTTAGCAGGGGGAAATGAGCAGTTCTTC

D: NA
size: once
J: TRBJ1-2
V: TRBV10-3
CDR3: CAISDGGSYGYTF
DNA: TGTGCCATCAGTGATGGGGGGAGCTATGGCTACACCTTC

D: NA
size: NA
J: TRBJ1-3
V: TRBV5-1
CDR3: CASSLTGSGNTIYF
DNA: TGCGCCAGCAGTTTAACAGGGTCTGGAAACACCATATATTTT

D: TRBD1
size: NA
J: TRBJ1-6
V: TRBV7-9
CDR3: CASSSAGTGNSPLHF
DNA: TGTGCCAGCAGCTCTGCCGGGACAGGGAATTCACCCCTCCACTTT

D: NA
size: NA
J: TRBJ1-1
V: TRBV2
CDR3: CASSEARRAEAFF
DNA: TGTGCCAGCAGTGAAGCGCGGAGGGCTGAAGCTTTCTTT